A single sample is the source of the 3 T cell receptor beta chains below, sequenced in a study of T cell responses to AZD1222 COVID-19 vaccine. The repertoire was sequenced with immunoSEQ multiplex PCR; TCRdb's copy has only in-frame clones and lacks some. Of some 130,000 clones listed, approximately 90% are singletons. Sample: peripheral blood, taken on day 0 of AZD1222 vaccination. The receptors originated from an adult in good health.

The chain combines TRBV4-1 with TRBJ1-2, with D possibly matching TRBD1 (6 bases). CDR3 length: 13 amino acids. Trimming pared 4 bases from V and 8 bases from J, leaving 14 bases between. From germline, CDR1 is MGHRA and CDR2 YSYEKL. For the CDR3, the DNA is TGCGCCAGCAGCCCCGGACAGAAGGGCGGCTACACCTTC. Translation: CASSPGQKGGYTF.

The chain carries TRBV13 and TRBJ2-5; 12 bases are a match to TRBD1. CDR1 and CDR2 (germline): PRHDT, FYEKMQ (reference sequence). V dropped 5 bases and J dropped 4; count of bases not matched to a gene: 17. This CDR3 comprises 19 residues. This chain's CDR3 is CASSATGTGGLGRRETQYF. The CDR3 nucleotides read TGTGCCAGCAGCGCGACCGGGACAGGGGGCCTCGGCCGGAGAGAGACCCAGTACTTC.

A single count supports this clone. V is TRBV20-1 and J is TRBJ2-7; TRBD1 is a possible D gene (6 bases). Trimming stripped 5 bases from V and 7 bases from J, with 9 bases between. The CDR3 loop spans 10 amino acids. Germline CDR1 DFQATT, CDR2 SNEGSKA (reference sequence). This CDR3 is CSAVRGEQYF. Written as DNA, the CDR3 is TGCAGTGCTGTTAGGGGGGAGCAGTACTTC.